This T cell receptor (beta chain) was recovered during a study of blood T cell repertoires in COVID-19. On the study more broadly: The cDNA or gDNA used as material had been derived from T cells, B-cell-depleted T cells, or PBMCs.

The V and J ends lost 1 base and 5 bases, in that order; junction bases with no gene match: 10. From germline, CDR1 is SGDLS and CDR2 YYNGEE. This CDR3 is 16 amino acids long. Original processing methods: Counts of nucleated cells, estimated from reference gene primer amplification, were obtained. The repertoire was sequenced with immunoSEQ multiplex PCR; TCRdb's copy has only in-frame clones and lacks some. The V and J calls and the clone size are those of that table, but D and trimming were determined from the DNA. The table includes 85,000 to 95,000 clones, over 60% detected once. The chain carries TRBV9 and TRBJ2-5, with TRBD1 identical over 8 bases. The sample taken for sequencing was peripheral blood. The clonotype originates from an older man with acute or convalescent COVID-19. For the CDR3, the DNA is TGTGCCAGCAGCGTAAGGGGGACAGGCTTGGGGGAGACCCAGTACTTC. As protein: CASSVRGTGLGETQYF.